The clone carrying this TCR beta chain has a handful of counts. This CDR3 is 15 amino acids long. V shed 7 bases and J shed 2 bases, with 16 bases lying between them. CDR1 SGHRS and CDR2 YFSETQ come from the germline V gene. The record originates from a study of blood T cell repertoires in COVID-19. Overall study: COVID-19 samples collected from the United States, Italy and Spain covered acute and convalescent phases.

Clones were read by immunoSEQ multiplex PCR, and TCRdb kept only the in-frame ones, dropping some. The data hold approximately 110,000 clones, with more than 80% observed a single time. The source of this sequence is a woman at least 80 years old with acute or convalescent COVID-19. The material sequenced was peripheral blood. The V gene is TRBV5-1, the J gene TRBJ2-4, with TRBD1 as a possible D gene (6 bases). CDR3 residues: CASSKSQGPKNIQYF. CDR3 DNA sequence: TGCGCCAGCTCCAAGTCCCAGGGGCCCAAAAACATTCAGTACTTC.